This TCR beta chain was retrieved from a study of T cells in Graves' hyperthyroidism and ophthalmopathy. Notes on the study in general: Most thyroid clonotypes expanded above 0.001 appeared in blood too.

This CDR3 region has 14 residues. The germline gives CDR1 SGHAT, CDR2 FQNNGV. V was pared by 7 bases and J by 3 bases, with 12 bases between. It was considered stable Graves' hyperthyroidism when ophthalmopathy did not progress within 18 months. Hyperthyroidism was newly diagnosed in patients aged 18 to 65 (duration under 2 months). For the diagnoses, clinical symptoms, serum thyroxine and TRAb, thyroid ultrasound and orbital computed tomography were used. Template material for amplifying TCR beta CDR3 regions consisted of RNA transcripts. Primed by the HTBI set, a first-round RT-PCR was run on the TCR CDR3. MiXCR was run by TCRdb on the multiplex PCR reads, yielding one entry per CDR3 protein. The repertoire holds just under 750,000 distinct CDR3 sequences, under 45% seen once, with more than 25% in the top ten. Only a few counts were recorded for this clonotype. Its target is not known.

The sequenced material came from blood. The chain has TRBV11-2 and TRBJ1-4; perhaps TRBD1 as D (5 bases). The receptor's source is a woman aged 40 to 50 with Graves' hyperthyroidism. CDR3 sequence (DNA): TGTGCCAGCACTAACCGGGACCCTAATGAAAAACTGTTTTTT. Translating it yields CASTNRDPNEKLFF.